Below are 2 T cell receptor beta chains sequenced from a single sample in a study of blood T cell repertoires in COVID-19 (dated by TCRdb to the early 2020s). The library was obtained by the immunoSEQ multiplex PCR assay. Here the immuneACCESS table is served through TCRdb, limited to in-frame sequences with V and J called. Missing clones are a known gap in these copies; in checked studies unresolved V genes cover under half, and the rest lacks a known reason. Within this sample are under 250,000 clones, with roughly 85% of them counted one time only. The ten largest make up approximately 4.9% of the sample. Sequenced sample: PBMCs or T cells enriched from blood (not recorded which). The receptors derive from a woman between 50 and 59 years old who had been exposed to COVID-19.

This chain connects TRBV10-3 to TRBJ1-2; a weak D match, TRBD1 (5 bases). The CDR3 totals 14 residues. Trimming pared 11 bases from V and 0 bases from J, leaving 16 bases between. Germline V gene sequence: CDR1 ENHRY, CDR2 SYGVKD. This CDR3 reads CASALQAPNYGYTF. The CDR3 DNA reads as TGTGCCTCTGCCCTACAGGCACCTAACTATGGCTACACCTTC.

The chain uses TRBV29-1 and TRBJ1-4; no reliable D call. Germline lookup yields CDR1 SQVTM and CDR2 ANQGSEA. This CDR3 contains 11 residues. V lost 6 bases and J lost 8, with 10 bases in between. The CDR3 DNA reads as TGCAGCGTCCAGCGTGGCGAAAAACTGTTTTTT. As protein: CSVQRGEKLFF.